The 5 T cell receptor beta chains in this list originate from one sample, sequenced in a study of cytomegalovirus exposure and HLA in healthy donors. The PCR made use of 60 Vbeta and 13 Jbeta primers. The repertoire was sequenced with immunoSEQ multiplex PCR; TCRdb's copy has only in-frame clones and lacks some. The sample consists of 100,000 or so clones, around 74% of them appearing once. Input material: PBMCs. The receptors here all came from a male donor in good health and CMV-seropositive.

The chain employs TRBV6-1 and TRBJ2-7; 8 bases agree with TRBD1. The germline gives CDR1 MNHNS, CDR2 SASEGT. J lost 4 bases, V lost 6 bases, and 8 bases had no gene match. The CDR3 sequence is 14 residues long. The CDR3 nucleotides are TGTGCCAGCAGGTCGGGACAGGCCACGTACGAGCAGTACTTC. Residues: CASRSGQATYEQYF.

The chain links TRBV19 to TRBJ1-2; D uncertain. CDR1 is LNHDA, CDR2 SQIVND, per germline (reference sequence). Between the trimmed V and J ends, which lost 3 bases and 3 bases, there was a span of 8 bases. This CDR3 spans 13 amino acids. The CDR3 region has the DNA TGTGCCAGTAGTATCAACACACACTATGGCTACACCTTC. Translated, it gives CASSINTHYGYTF.

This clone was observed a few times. The CDR3 loop reads CASSVSPGNTEAFF. CDR3 nucleotide sequence: TGTGCCAGCAGTGTCTCACCCGGGAACACTGAAGCTTTCTTT. V gene TRBV6-4 combines with J gene TRBJ1-1; no definite D call. Germline V gives CDR1 MRHNA, CDR2 SNTAGT. This CDR3 has 14 residues. Trimming removed 4 bases from V and 1 base from J, with 10 bases in between.

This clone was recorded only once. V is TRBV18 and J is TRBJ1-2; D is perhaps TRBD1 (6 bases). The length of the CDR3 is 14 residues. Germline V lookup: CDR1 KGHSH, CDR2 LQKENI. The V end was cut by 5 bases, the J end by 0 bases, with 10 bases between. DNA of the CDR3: TGTGCCAGCTCAACGGACAGCTCTAACTATGGCTACACCTTC. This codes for CASSTDSSNYGYTF.

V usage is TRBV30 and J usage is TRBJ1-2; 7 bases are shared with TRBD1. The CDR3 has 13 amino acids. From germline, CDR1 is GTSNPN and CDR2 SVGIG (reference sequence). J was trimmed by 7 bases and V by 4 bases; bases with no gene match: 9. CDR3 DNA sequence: TGTGCCTGGACCTACAGGGGATTGTCTGGCTACACCTTC. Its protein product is CAWTYRGLSGYTF.